These 3 T cell receptor beta chains share one sample of origin, sequenced in a study of response to subunit inactivated influenza vaccine. One entry per CDR3 protein results from TCRdb running MiXCR on the RT-PCR reads. The sample has hundreds of thousands of distinct CDR3 sequences, around 8% seen once. Sequences were derived from PBMCs from blood, sampled around 2 years after vaccination. Receptors originate from a man between 50 and 75 years old who received an inactivated influenza vaccine.

The chain joins TRBV29-1 to TRBJ2-7, with 8 nucleotides matching TRBD1. The ends lost 0 bases at V and 7 bases at J; junction bases unmatched: 14. The germline gives CDR1 SQVTM, CDR2 ANQGSEA. This CDR3 comprises 16 residues. The CDR3 bases are TGCAGCGTTGAAGATCCCCGGGACAGGCATTTTTGGGAGCAGTACTTC. Its translation is CSVEDPRDRHFWEQYF.

With respect to this clonotype: The junction departs from germline at one end; a sequencing error may be responsible. The gene calls are TRBV7-7 and TRBJ2-1; the D call may be TRBD1 or TRBD2 (5 bases each). Germline loops: CDR1 SSHAT, CDR2 FNYEAQ (reference sequence). The CDR3 is 13 amino acids. The CDR3 here is CASSLEGMTEQFF. The CDR3 DNA sequence: TGTGCTAGCAGCTTAGAGGGGATGACTGAGCAGTTCTTC.

With regard to this clonotype: This could be a read error, since a much larger clone is one nucleotide away. This rearrangement joins TRBV15 to TRBJ2-3; D gene ambiguous. V lost 6 bases, J lost 1 base, and 5 bases lay in between. The CDR3 consists of 12 residues. Per germline, CDR1 LNHNV and CDR2 YYDKDF (reference sequence). This CDR3 is CATSSCTDTQYF. The CDR3 DNA reads TGTGCCACCAGTTCCTGCACAGATACGCAGTATTTT.